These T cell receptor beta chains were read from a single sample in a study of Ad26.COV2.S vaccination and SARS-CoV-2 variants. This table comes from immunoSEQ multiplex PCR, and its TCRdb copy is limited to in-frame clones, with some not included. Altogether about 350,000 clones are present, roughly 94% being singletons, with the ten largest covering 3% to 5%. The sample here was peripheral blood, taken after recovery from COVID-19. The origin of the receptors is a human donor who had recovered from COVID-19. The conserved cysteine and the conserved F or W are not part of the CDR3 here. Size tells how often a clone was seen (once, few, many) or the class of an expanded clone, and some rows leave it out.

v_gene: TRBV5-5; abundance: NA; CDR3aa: ASSLAVRILSNEKLF
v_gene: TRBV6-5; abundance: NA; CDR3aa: ASQGRLYQETQY
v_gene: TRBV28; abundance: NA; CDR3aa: ASSAWDRVNSPLH
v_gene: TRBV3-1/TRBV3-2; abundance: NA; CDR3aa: ASSQPGPQY
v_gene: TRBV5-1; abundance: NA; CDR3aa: ASSLTPGQRNTEAF
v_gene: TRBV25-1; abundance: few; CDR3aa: ASSELTLGYT
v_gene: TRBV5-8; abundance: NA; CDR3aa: ASSLRGVTEAF
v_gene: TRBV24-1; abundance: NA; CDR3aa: ATSDTYNDEQF
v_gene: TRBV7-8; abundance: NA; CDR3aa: ASSLPGIYGYT
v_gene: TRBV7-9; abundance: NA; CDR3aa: ASSPDRVGNTIY
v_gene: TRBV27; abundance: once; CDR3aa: ASNHGGNEQF
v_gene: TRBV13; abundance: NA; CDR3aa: ASSTGTVNYGYT
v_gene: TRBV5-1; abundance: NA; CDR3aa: ASSLAPQSGGNQPQH
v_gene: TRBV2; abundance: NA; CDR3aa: ASNPDRDYT
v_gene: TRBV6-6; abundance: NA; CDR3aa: ASSQRQGSTEAF
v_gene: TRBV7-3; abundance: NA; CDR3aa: ASSFSGGQTDTQY
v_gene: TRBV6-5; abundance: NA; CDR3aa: ASRTGMNTEAF
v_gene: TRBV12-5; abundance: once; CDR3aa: ASGLGGRGLEQY
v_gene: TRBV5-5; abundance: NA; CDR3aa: ASSSGWGDLREQY
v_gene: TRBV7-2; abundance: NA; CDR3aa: ASSSPPGARYTEAF
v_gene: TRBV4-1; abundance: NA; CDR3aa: ASSHPGQGVAETQY
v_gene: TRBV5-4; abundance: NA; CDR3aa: ASSPTTSGGLRIRTQY
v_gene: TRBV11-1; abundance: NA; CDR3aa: ASSLGGSSYEQY
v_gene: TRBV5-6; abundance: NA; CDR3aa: ASSYTGPGVANVLT
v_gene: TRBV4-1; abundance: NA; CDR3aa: ASSRSYNEQF
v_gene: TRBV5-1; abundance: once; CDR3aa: ASSLGQGTGELF
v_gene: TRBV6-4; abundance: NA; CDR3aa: ASSPFGGLNTEAF
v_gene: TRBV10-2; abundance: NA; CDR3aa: ASSATDEQY
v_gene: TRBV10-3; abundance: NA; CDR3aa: AISERTGEETQY
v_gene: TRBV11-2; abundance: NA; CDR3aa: ASSLAGVGELF
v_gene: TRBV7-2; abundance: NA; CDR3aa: ASSLEAGPKNIQY
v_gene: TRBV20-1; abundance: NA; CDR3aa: SASPGGTDTQY
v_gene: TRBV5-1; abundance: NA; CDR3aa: ASSLGGDTQY
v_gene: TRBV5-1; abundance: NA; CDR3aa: ASSLAQTGEKLF
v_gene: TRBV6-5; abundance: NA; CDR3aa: ASSNGYSNQPQH
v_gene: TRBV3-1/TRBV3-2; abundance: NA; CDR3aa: ASSQGSIREQF
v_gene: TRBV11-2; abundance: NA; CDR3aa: ASSLTSDRSPDTQY
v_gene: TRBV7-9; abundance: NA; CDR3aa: ASSPQGNTIY
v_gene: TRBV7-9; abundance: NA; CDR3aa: ASSPREGGRTEAF
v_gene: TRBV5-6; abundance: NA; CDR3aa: ASSLGGNYGYT
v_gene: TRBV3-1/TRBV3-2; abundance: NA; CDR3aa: ASSLGSGGVLRGEQY
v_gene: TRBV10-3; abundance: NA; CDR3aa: AISAPGQGASEQY
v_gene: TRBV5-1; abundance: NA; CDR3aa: ASSPTGTFQEGYT
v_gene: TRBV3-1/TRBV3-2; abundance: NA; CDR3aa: ASSQDLWLAGESADTQY
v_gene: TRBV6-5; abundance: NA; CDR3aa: ASSYSVPGGPEAF
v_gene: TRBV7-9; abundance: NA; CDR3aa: ASSWGTPGGDTQY
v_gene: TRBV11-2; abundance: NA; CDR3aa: ASSFDRGTLGNTIY
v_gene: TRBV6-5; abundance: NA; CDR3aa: ASWEGGLAQY
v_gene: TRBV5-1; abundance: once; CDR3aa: ASSTQGGLNTEAF
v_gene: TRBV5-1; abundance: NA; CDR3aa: ASSANPGQGSNIQY
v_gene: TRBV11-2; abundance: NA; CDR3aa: ASSLDLLLPDTQY
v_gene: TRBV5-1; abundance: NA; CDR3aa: ASSLVPSWQETQY
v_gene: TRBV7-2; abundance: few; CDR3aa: ASSLGGTGQPQH
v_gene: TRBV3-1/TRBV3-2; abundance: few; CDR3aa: ASSQDGRAYGYT
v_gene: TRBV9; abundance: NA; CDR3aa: ASSPGGLASYNEQF
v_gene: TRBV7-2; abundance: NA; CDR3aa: ASSLVVGGAEAF
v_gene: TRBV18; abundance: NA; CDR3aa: ASSPNSGGREPQH